This T cell receptor (beta chain) was identified during a study of molecular identifiers for immune sequencing clone quantification. In this sample, this clonotype turned up many times. The antigen is not known. TCRdb independently ran MiXCR on the PCR reads; one entry per CDR3 protein. The top ten hold roughly 0.9% of the sample, which has about 640,000 distinct CDR3 sequences, 20% seen once. Naive CD8 T cells were FACS-sorted by CD8+CD4-CCR7+CD45RA+ markers. V was trimmed by 3 bases and J by 1 base, leaving 14 bases between them. CDR1 and CDR2 (germline): MNHEY, SMNVEV (reference sequence). The CDR3 is 16 amino acids. General study results and limits: Naive cells had under 1% of molecules in clones above 20 RNA copies, effectors over 97%.

This chain joins TRBV27 and TRBJ2-3; a possible D gene is TRBD1 (5 bases). The sample consisted of naive CD8+ T cells from blood, with Jurkat cell RNA spiked in. The subset was: FACS-sorted CD8+CD4-CCR7+CD45RA+ naive T cells. The clonotype originates from a human donor in good health. Some libraries in this study had Jurkat cell RNA spiked in. The CDR3 sequence is CASSLVIGAGTDTQYF. CDR3 nucleotides: TGTGCCAGCAGTTTGGTGATTGGGGCGGGCACAGATACGCAGTATTTT.